These 10 T cell receptor beta chains came from one sample sequenced in a study of T-cell memory formation after mild COVID-19. TCRdb ran MiXCR on the 5' RACE reads and lists one entry per CDR3 protein. Of about 470,000 distinct CDR3 sequences detected, around a sixth appear once; the ten largest clones hold roughly an eighth. The sample taken for sequencing was PBMCs or a T cell subset sorted from them (not recorded which). All receptors come from an adult woman who had mild COVID-19 (a few samples of this study predate the infection). Cell type and time point are not known.

The table lists this clonotype with a few counts. This chain uses TRBV7-2 with TRBJ2-1; D may be TRBD1 (6 bases). CDR3 length: 16 residues. Germline V gene sequence: CDR1 SGHTA, CDR2 FQGNSA. V lost 4 bases and J lost 0, with 13 bases in between. DNA of the CDR3: TGTGCCAGCAGCTCAGCCGGGACAATCTCCTACAATGAGCAGTTCTTC. Amino acids: CASSSAGTISYNEQFF.

This clonotype was seen a few times. The V call is TRBV24-1, the J call TRBJ2-1; TRBD2 matches 10 bases. There are 15 residues in the CDR3. The germline gives CDR1 KGHDR, CDR2 SFDVKD. V was clipped by 5 bases and J by 3 bases; unmatched bases: 3. CDR3 sequence reads: CATSGASGSYNEQFF. The CDR3, as DNA: TGTGCCACCAGTGGCGCTAGCGGGAGCTACAATGAGCAGTTCTTC.

This chain uses TRBV3-1 with TRBJ2-5, with D possibly TRBD2 on 6 matching bases. Germline CDR1 and CDR2: LGHDT and YNNKEL (reference sequence). The CDR3 is 18 amino acids. V lost 0 bases, J lost 1 base, and 18 bases lay in between. The DNA for the CDR3 is TGTGCCAGCAGCCAAGAGGTCCCTCGGGGGAAGGGCCAAGAGACCCAGTACTTC. Amino acids: CASSQEVPRGKGQETQYF.

The chain couples TRBV7-2 to TRBJ1-1; D perhaps matches TRBD1 (6 bases). The CDR3 loop spans 13 amino acids. V was clipped by 6 bases and J by 1 base, with 9 bases between them. Looked up from germline, CDR1 is SGHTA and CDR2 is FQGNSA. CDR3 region: CASRGRGNTEAFF. As DNA, the CDR3 is TGTGCCAGCAGGGGCAGGGGGAACACTGAAGCTTTCTTT.

This clonotype has ten or more counts. The chain combines TRBV5-1 with TRBJ2-3, with D perhaps TRBD1 or TRBD2 (6 bases each). Germline V gene sequence: CDR1 SGHRS, CDR2 YFSETQ. The CDR3 runs to 14 residues. V was cut by 6 bases and J by 5 bases, with 16 bases left in between. The CDR3 is CASMDPGGGDTQYF. CDR3 nucleotide sequence: TGCGCCAGCATGGATCCCGGGGGCGGAGATACGCAGTATTTT.

The chain recombines TRBV9 with TRBJ1-5, with 7 positions matching TRBD1. Germline values: CDR1 SGDLS, CDR2 YYNGEE. CDR3 length: 16 amino acids. V dropped 3 bases and J dropped 3; count of bases not matched to a gene: 9. CDR3 region: CASSAEGTAPNQPQHF. In DNA, the CDR3 is TGTGCCAGCAGCGCCGAAGGGACAGCGCCCAATCAGCCCCAGCATTTT.

This rearrangement joins TRBV6-5 to TRBJ2-4, with 7 bases identical to TRBD1. The V gene end was trimmed by 1 base and the J gene end by 8 bases; junction bases not matched to a gene: 5. CDR3 length equals 14 residues. Germline assignment: CDR1 MNHEY and CDR2 SVGAGI. CDR3: CASSYWTGSDIQYF. In nucleotides, the CDR3 is TGTGCCAGCAGTTACTGGACAGGATCAGACATTCAGTACTTC.

CDR3 sequence: CASSYSLGTAGNTGELFF. For the CDR3, the DNA is TGTGCCAGCAGTTACTCGTTGGGGACAGCCGGGAACACCGGGGAGCTGTTTTTT. V and J are TRBV6-5 and TRBJ2-2; 7 bases match TRBD1. The CDR3 consists of 18 residues. CDR1 MNHEY and CDR2 SVGAGI come from the germline V gene. The junction had 8 bases not matched to a gene; V was cut back by 0 bases and J by 1 base.

This clonotype has more than one count but fewer than ten. The V call is TRBV4-1, the J call TRBJ2-7, with TRBD2 matching over 9 bases. V shed 1 base, J shed 5 bases, and the junction held 6 bases outside the gene matches. From germline, CDR1 is MGHRA and CDR2 YSYEKL. The CDR3 loop spans 15 amino acids. CDR3 sequence: CASSQGLLAGNEQYF. The CDR3 DNA is TGCGCCAGCAGCCAAGGGCTCCTAGCGGGAAACGAGCAGTACTTC.

J is TRBJ2-7 and V is TRBV27; 8 bases are a match to TRBD1. Germline-derived CDR1 and CDR2 are MNHEY and SMNVEV (reference sequence). This CDR3 is 13 amino acids long. Losses at the gene ends were 8 bases for V and 8 bases for J; bases not matched to a gene: 11. Here the CDR3 reads CASFGQGSVKQYF. The CDR3 DNA is TGTGCCAGCTTTGGACAGGGATCGGTGAAGCAGTACTTC.